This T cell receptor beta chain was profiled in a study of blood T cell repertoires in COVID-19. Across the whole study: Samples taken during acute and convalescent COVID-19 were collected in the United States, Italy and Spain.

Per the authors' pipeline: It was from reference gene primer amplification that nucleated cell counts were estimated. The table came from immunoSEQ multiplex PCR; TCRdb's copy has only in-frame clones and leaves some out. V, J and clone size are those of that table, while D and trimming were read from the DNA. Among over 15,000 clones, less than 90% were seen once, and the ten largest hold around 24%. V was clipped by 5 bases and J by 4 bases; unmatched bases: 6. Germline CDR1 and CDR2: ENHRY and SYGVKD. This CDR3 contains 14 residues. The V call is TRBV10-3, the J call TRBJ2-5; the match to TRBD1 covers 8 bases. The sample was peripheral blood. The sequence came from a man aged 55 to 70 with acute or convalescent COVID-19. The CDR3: CAISRDRGIETQYF. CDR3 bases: TGTGCCATCAGTCGTGACAGGGGAATAGAGACCCAGTACTTC.